The entry that follows covers one TCR beta chain sequence. Germline assignment: CDR1 LNHDA and CDR2 SQIVND (reference sequence). The CDR3 contains 15 residues. V was pared by 1 base and J by 0 bases, with 9 bases between. Assay used: immunoSEQ multiplex PCR; TCRdb lists only in-frame clones, some missing. Here the sample spans some 74,000 clones, over 80% being singletons. The data stem from a study of T cell changes during pregnancy in multiple sclerosis. This TCR was sampled from a female donor with multiple sclerosis, enrolled in a pregnancy study. The material sequenced was peripheral blood, taken before pregnancy. This chain links TRBV19 with TRBJ1-1, with D perhaps matching TRBD1 (5 bases). This CDR3 is CASSIAGGLNTEAFF. CDR3 bases: TGTGCCAGTAGTATAGCGGGGGGGTTGAACACTGAAGCTTTCTTT.